This entry lists 30 T cell receptor beta chains sequenced from one sample in a study of blood T cell repertoires in COVID-19. Here immunoSEQ multiplex PCR was the method, and the copy in TCRdb shows in-frame clones only, minus some. The profile shows 200,000 to 300,000 clones, around 89% of them singletons. The source material was PBMCs or T cells enriched from blood (not recorded which). These receptors were collected from a woman aged 40 to 50 with acute COVID-19.

The CDR3 DNA sequence: TGTGCCAGCAGTCCGGGGGGCCAGGCCCTCCACTTT. It is translated as CASSPGGQALHF. This chain joins TRBV6-2 or TRBV6-3 and TRBJ1-6; tentative D call: TRBD1 (6 bases). Germline assignment: CDR1 MNHEY and CDR2 SVGEGT. Trimming pared 5 bases from V and 14 bases from J, leaving 13 bases between. The CDR3 has 12 residues.

The J gene is TRBJ2-5, the V gene TRBV9, with 13 bases identical to TRBD2. The V and J ends lost 0 bases and 2 bases, in that order; junction bases with no gene match: 19. Germline CDR1 is SGDLS and CDR2 is YYNGEE. The CDR3 contains 22 residues. Written as DNA, the CDR3 is TGTGCCAGCAGCGTAGCCATAGGGACGGGACTAGCGGGGAACCACCCTCAAGAGACCCAGTACTTC. Translated, it gives CASSVAIGTGLAGNHPQETQYF.

The V and J genes are TRBV12-5 and TRBJ2-5, with a weak D call TRBD2 (5 bases). V dropped 6 bases and J dropped 4 bases, with 9 bases sitting between them. Germline V gene lookup returns CDR1 LGHNT and CDR2 FRNRAP. The CDR3 sequence is 12 residues long. The CDR3 DNA reads TGTGCTAGTGGGGGTGGGAGAGAGACCCAGTACTTC. Translated: CASGGGRETQYF.

CDR3 DNA sequence: TGCAGCGTTGGGTCCGGGGATGGCTACACCTTC. Translating gives CSVGSGDGYTF. This chain joins TRBV29-1 and TRBJ1-2; D gene uncertain. Germline values: CDR1 SQVTM, CDR2 ANQGSEA. The CDR3 totals 11 residues. The V end was cut by 4 bases, the J end by 6 bases, with 9 bases between.

CDR3 region: CASSKQGANYGYTF. DNA for the CDR3: TGTGCCAGCAGCAAACAGGGAGCTAACTATGGCTACACCTTC. The chain uses TRBV27 and TRBJ1-2; D is perhaps TRBD1 (6 bases). There are 14 residues in the CDR3. Germline loops: CDR1 MNHEY, CDR2 SMNVEV (reference sequence). V was clipped by 6 bases and J by 0 bases, with 11 bases between them.

The gene calls are TRBV27 and TRBJ1-2, with 9 positions matching TRBD1. Trimming took 5 bases from V and 3 from J; bases not matched to a gene: 4. Germline V gene sequence: CDR1 MNHEY, CDR2 SMNVEV (reference sequence). The CDR3 is 14 amino acids. This CDR3 reads CASSPWTGDYGYTF. The CDR3 DNA reads as TGTGCCAGCAGTCCCTGGACAGGGGACTATGGCTACACCTTC.

The sample holds one count of this clone. The J gene is TRBJ2-1, the V gene TRBV4-2; TRBD2 agrees at 15 bases. This CDR3 is 15 amino acids long. The V gene's germline CDR1 is LGHNA and CDR2 YNFKEQ. The V gene end was trimmed by 6 bases and the J gene end by 10 bases; junction bases not matched to a gene: 7. The CDR3 DNA reads as TGTGCCAGCAGGCGGACTAGCGGGGGGGCTGGGGAGCAGTTCTTC. Its translation is CASRRTSGGAGEQFF.

This clone was recorded once. The chain joins TRBV6-1 to TRBJ2-2, with 9 bases fitting TRBD1. With 3 bases clipped from V and 6 bases from J, the junction kept 2 bases outside the gene matches. The CDR3 totals 14 residues. CDR1 and CDR2 from the germline V gene are MNHNS and SASEGT. CDR3 sequence: CASSDWTGAGELFF. The CDR3 DNA reads TGTGCCAGCAGTGATTGGACAGGGGCCGGGGAGCTGTTTTTT.

J is TRBJ1-5 and V is TRBV30; 8 bases align to TRBD1. The germline gives CDR1 GTSNPN, CDR2 SVGIG (reference sequence). The CDR3 is 12 residues long. Losses at the gene ends were 7 bases for V and 7 bases for J; bases not matched to a gene: 6. In DNA, the CDR3 is TGTGCCTTGGACAGGGTCGGCCAGCCCCAGCATTTT. Protein product: CALDRVGQPQHF.

The J gene is TRBJ2-3, the V gene TRBV25-1; 11 bases line up with TRBD2. J lost 3 bases, V lost 6 bases, and 11 bases had no gene match. Germline CDR1 is MGHDK and CDR2 is SYGVNS. The CDR3 runs to 17 residues. The CDR3 nucleotides read TGTGCCAGCAGCAAGGGGGGAACTAGCGGGAGTACAGATACGCAGTATTTT. It translates to CASSKGGTSGSTDTQYF.

This sequence joins TRBV4-2 and TRBJ2-3; a weak D match, TRBD2 (6 bases). Trimming shortened V by 1 base and J by 0 bases, and 11 bases separated the two germline ends. The CDR3 is 16 residues long. CDR1 and CDR2 from the germline V gene are LGHNA and YNFKEQ. In DNA, the CDR3 is TGTGCCAGCAGCCAAGGGGAGCGGGCTAGCACAGATACGCAGTATTTT. Its translation: CASSQGERASTDTQYF.

V usage is TRBV4-3 and J usage is TRBJ1-4; weak D call: TRBD1 (5 bases). This CDR3 region has 16 residues. Trimming took 3 bases from V and 7 from J, leaving 18 bases between them. Germline V CDR1 and CDR2: LGHNA, YSLEER. The CDR3 nucleotides are TGCGCCAGCAGCCACGAGGTTGGGGGGGTTGGTGAAAAACTGTTTTTT. Protein sequence: CASSHEVGGVGEKLFF.

This clone was counted a few times. The rearrangement links TRBV6-2 or TRBV6-3 to TRBJ2-4, with unresolved D. Germline CDR1 MNHEY, CDR2 SVGEGT. The CDR3 extends over 18 amino acids. V shed 0 bases and J shed 2 bases, with 17 bases lying between them. Written as DNA, the CDR3 is TGTGCCAGCAGTTACTCCCTGGCAGGCAGCCTTACCAAAAACATTCAGTACTTC. Residues: CASSYSLAGSLTKNIQYF.

The rearrangement uses TRBV5-6 and TRBJ1-6; D uncertain. This CDR3 has 16 amino acids. Trimming shortened V by 3 bases and J by 0 bases, and 10 bases separated the two germline ends. Germline loops: CDR1 SGHDT, CDR2 YYEEEE. In DNA form, the CDR3 reads TGTGCCAGCAGCTCGCCCGGTAGCTCCTATAATTCACCCCTCCACTTT. Translation gives CASSSPGSSYNSPLHF. Combining the CDR3 with reference TRBV5-6 and TRBJ1-6 gives the whole variable domain DAGVTQSPTHLIKTRGQQVTLRCSPKSGHDTVSWYQQALGQGPQFIFQYYEEEERQRGNFPDRFSGHQFPNYSSELNVNALLLGDSALYLCASSSPGSSYNSPLHFGNGTRLTVT.

The V and J genes are TRBV7-2 and TRBJ2-3, with TRBD2 matching over 9 bases. The CDR3 covers 17 residues. The V gene's germline CDR1 is SGHTA and CDR2 FQGNSA. With 1 base clipped from V and 5 bases from J, the junction kept 10 bases outside the gene matches. As DNA, the CDR3 is TGTGCCAGCAGCTTAGTTTTTAGCGGGAGTAAAGGAGATACGCAGTATTTT. Encoded protein: CASSLVFSGSKGDTQYF.

V is TRBV5-1 and J is TRBJ2-3; TRBD2 matches 15 bases. V gave up 0 bases and J gave up 1 base; unmatched junction bases: 0. The length of the CDR3 is 17 residues. Germline V gene lookup returns CDR1 SGHRS and CDR2 YFSETQ. CDR3 in DNA: TGCGCCAGCAGCTTGGGGACTAGCGGGAGGGGCACAGATACGCAGTATTTT. Its protein is CASSLGTSGRGTDTQYF.

This rearrangement joins TRBV29-1 to TRBJ2-7; 7 nucleotides line up with TRBD1. V lost 6 bases to trimming and J lost 4 bases; unmatched junction nucleotides: 12. Germline assignment: CDR1 SQVTM and CDR2 ANQGSEA. The CDR3 sequence is 14 residues long. The CDR3 nucleotides read TGCAGCGTCCTAGCACAGGGGAAAGATTACGAGCAGTACTTC. Protein product: CSVLAQGKDYEQYF.

This clone showed up just a few times. The chain is built from TRBV10-3 and TRBJ2-1, with 10 bases fitting TRBD1. The CDR3 extends over 14 amino acids. CDR1 is ENHRY and CDR2 is SYGVKD in the germline V gene. Germline trimming cut 8 bases from V and 5 bases from J; bases unmatched to any gene: 6. CDR3 in amino acids: CAIGTGTGDNEQFF. The CDR3 DNA is TGTGCCATCGGGACCGGGACAGGGGACAATGAGCAGTTCTTC.

The V and J genes are TRBV14 and TRBJ1-2; D might be TRBD1 (6 bases). The CDR3 is made up of 15 amino acids. Trimming shortened V by 0 bases and J by 2 bases, and 10 bases separated the two germline ends. The germline gives CDR1 SGHDN, CDR2 FVKESK. The CDR3 sequence: CASSQDVGGNYGYTF. In DNA, the CDR3 is TGTGCCAGCAGCCAAGATGTAGGGGGAAACTATGGCTACACCTTC.

This clone showed up just a few times. The chain employs TRBV5-6 and TRBJ2-2, with TRBD2 identical over 8 bases. The CDR3 sequence is 16 residues long. V shed 4 bases and J 7 bases; nucleotides not matched to a gene: 12. Germline CDR1 SGHDT, CDR2 YYEEEE. This CDR3 is CASSRQASGLVGELFF. The DNA for the CDR3 is TGTGCCAGCAGCCGTCAGGCTAGCGGGTTGGTCGGGGAGCTGTTTTTT.

The chain recombines TRBV6-5 with TRBJ1-5; D possibly corresponds to TRBD1 (5 bases). Germline V lookup: CDR1 MNHEY, CDR2 SVGAGI. V lost 0 bases and J 9 bases, leaving 9 bases between the germline ends. The CDR3 contains 13 residues. The CDR3 DNA reads TGTGCCAGCAGTTACTCCCCCCAGGGGCCCCAGCATTTT. Translated: CASSYSPQGPQHF.

DNA of the CDR3: TGTGCCAGCAGCTTAATAGGGGGCAATGAGCAGTTCTTC. Protein sequence: CASSLIGGNEQFF. This chain joins TRBV5-4 and TRBJ2-1, with TRBD1 as a possible D gene (6 bases). Germline CDR1 reads SGHNT; CDR2 reads YYREEE (reference sequence). This CDR3 has 13 amino acids. V was clipped by 2 bases and J by 6 bases, with 9 bases between them. The complete variable domain, with remaining parts taken from reference TRBV5-4 and TRBJ2-1, reads ETGVTQSPTHLIKTRGQQVTLRCSSQSGHNTVSWYQQALGQGPQFIFQYYREEENGRGNFPPRFSGLQFPNYSSELNVNALELDDSALYLCASSLIGGNEQFFGPGTRLTVL.

The chain joins TRBV5-5 to TRBJ2-7; possible D gene TRBD2, 6 bases. V shed 7 bases and J shed 4 bases, with 12 bases lying between them. Germline values: CDR1 SGHKS, CDR2 YYEKEE (reference sequence). The CDR3 extends over 12 amino acids. CDR3: CASQEGLYEQYF. CDR3 in DNA: TGTGCCAGCCAGGAGGGTTTGTACGAGCAGTACTTC.

The chain employs TRBV4-3 and TRBJ1-5, with 8 nucleotides matching TRBD1. This CDR3 comprises 17 residues. Germline V lookup: CDR1 LGHNA, CDR2 YSLEER. V lost 0 bases, J lost 7 bases, and 11 bases stayed unmatched. This chain's CDR3 is CASSQDPGGRFGQPQHF. The DNA of the CDR3 is TGCGCCAGCAGCCAAGATCCAGGGGGCCGTTTCGGGCAGCCCCAGCATTTT.

The gene calls are TRBV11-3 and TRBJ2-3; no firm D call. The CDR3 runs to 13 residues. V was cut by 0 bases and J by 6 bases, with 7 bases left in between. Germline loops: CDR1 SGHNT, CDR2 YENEEA. The CDR3 sequence: CASSLDLVDTQYF. CDR3 DNA sequence: TGTGCCAGCAGCTTAGATTTAGTGGATACGCAGTATTTT.

The chain links TRBV12-3 or TRBV12-4 to TRBJ2-7; 8 bases match TRBD1. V dropped 2 bases and J dropped 7; count of bases not matched to a gene: 4. The CDR3 is made up of 13 amino acids. In DNA form, the CDR3 reads TGTGCCAGCAGTTTACAGGGGGCGGGAGAGCAGTACGTC. This sequence encodes CASSLQGAGEQYV.

This sequence joins TRBV19 and TRBJ1-4; 8 bases map to TRBD1. Losses at the gene ends were 4 bases for V and 5 bases for J; bases not matched to a gene: 3. This CDR3 is built from 14 residues. Germline V CDR1 and CDR2: LNHDA, SQIVND (reference sequence). The CDR3 DNA follows: TGTGCCAGTAGTAGGGACAGGTGGAATGAAAAACTGTTTTTT. Its protein product is CASSRDRWNEKLFF.

The chain uses TRBV5-6 and TRBJ2-5, with 7 positions matching TRBD1. With V trimmed by 3 bases and J by 0 bases, 5 bases remained unmatched. In germline, CDR1 is SGHDT, CDR2 YYEEEE. The CDR3 spans 15 residues. In nucleotides, the CDR3 is TGTGCCAGCAGCTACACAGGGGAGTACCAAGAGACCCAGTACTTC. Protein: CASSYTGEYQETQYF. The whole variable domain, filled in from reference TRBV5-6 and TRBJ2-5, reads DAGVTQSPTHLIKTRGQQVTLRCSPKSGHDTVSWYQQALGQGPQFIFQYYEEEERQRGNFPDRFSGHQFPNYSSELNVNALLLGDSALYLCASSYTGEYQETQYFGPGTRLLVL.

The V and J genes are TRBV19 and TRBJ2-5, with 10 nucleotides matching TRBD2. The CDR3 totals 15 residues. Germline CDR1 LNHDA, CDR2 SQIVND (reference sequence). The J segment lost 2 bases and the V segment lost 5 bases, leaving 5 bases of the junction unmatched. The CDR3 is CASSLLAGLQETQYF. In DNA form, the CDR3 reads TGTGCCAGTAGTCTACTAGCGGGATTACAAGAGACCCAGTACTTC.

The gene calls are TRBV4-3 and TRBJ2-1, with TRBD2 matching over 11 bases. Germline values: CDR1 LGHNA, CDR2 YSLEER. The CDR3 extends over 16 amino acids. Germline trimming cut 5 bases from V and 3 bases from J; bases unmatched to any gene: 6. In DNA, the CDR3 is TGCGCCAGCAGCACCGAGGGACTAGCGGACTACAATGAGCAGTTCTTC. Protein sequence: CASSTEGLADYNEQFF.